This T cell receptor (beta chain) was recorded in a study of Tregs in tolerant kidney transplant recipients. Regarding the study as a whole: This study did not directly address biological reproducibility. Some patients' samples used different primers over time, so nucleotide sequences weren't comparable.

Concerning this clone itself: Its antigen is unidentified.

Trimming left V 4 bases short and J 9 bases short, with 13 bases between. This CDR3 contains 12 residues. CDR1 and CDR2 from the germline V gene are SQVTM and ANQGSEA. Thawed PBMCs were FACS-sorted into unstimulated CD4+CD25+CD127- regulatory T cells, CD4+CD25- non-regulatory cells, CD4 and CD8 cells. TCRdb's copy holds only in-frame clones and misses some; the assay was immunoSEQ multiplex PCR. The repertoire holds fewer than 80,000 clones, with roughly nine tenths as singletons. The clonotype originates from a human donor who received a combined kidney and bone marrow transplant. The chain recombines TRBV29-1 with TRBJ2-1; perhaps TRBD2 as D (5 bases). Sequencing was performed on CD4+ T cells from blood, taken before the transplant. This chain's CDR3 is CSVGRSVVEQFF. The DNA of the CDR3 is TGCAGCGTTGGGAGGAGCGTCGTTGAGCAGTTCTTC.